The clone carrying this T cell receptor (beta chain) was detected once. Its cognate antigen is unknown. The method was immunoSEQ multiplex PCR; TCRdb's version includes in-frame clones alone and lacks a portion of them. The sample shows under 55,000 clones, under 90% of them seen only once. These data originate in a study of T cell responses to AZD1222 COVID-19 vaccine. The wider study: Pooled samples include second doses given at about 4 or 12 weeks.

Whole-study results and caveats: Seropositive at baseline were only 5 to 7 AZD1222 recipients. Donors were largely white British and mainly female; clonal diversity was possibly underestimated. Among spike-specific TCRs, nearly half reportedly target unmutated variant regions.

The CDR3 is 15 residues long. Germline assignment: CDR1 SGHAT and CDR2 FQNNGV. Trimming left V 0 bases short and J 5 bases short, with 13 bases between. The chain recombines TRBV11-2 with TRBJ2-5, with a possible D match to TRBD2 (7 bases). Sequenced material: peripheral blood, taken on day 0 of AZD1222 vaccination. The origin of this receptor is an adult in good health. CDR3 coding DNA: TGTGCCAGCAGCTTAGATGTGGGAGGGGGGGAGACCCAGTACTTC. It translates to CASSLDVGGGETQYF.